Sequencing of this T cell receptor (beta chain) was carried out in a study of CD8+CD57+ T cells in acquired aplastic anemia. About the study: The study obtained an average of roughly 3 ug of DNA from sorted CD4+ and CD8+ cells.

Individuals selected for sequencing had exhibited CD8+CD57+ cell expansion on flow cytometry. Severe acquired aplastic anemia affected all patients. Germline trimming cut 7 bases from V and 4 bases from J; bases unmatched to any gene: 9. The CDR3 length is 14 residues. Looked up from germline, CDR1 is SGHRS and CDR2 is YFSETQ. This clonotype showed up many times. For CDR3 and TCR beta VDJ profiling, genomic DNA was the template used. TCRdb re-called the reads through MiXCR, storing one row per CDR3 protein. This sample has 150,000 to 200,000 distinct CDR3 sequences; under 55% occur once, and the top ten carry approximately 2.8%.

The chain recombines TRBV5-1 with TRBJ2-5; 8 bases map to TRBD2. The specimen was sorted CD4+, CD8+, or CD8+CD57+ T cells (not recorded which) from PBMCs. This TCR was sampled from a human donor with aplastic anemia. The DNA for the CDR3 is TGCGCCAGCGGGGATCCGGGGGGGACAGAGACCCAGTACTTC. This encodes CASGDPGGTETQYF. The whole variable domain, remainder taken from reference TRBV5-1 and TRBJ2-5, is KAGVTQTPRYLIKTRGQQVTLSCSPISGHRSVSWYQQTPGQGLQFLFEYFSETQRNKGNFPGRFSGRQFSNSRSEMNVSTLELGDSALYLCASGDPGGTETQYFGPGTRLLVL.